Following are 23 T cell receptor beta chains from one sample sequenced in a study of shared clonotypes between healthy human individuals. Terminally differentiated effector memory CD45RA+ cells were excluded by CCR7 positive selection of CD45RO-negative cells. Profiled with immunoSEQ multiplex PCR; TCRdb holds only in-frame clones, not every one. The sample records about 2.2 million clones, 85% to 95% being singletons. Sequenced sample: naive CD8+ T cells from PBMCs. The receptors shown here come from a young man in good health. Some clones in this sample may be carry-over from other donors' samples.

This chain uses TRBV18 with TRBJ2-7; D is perhaps TRBD1 or TRBD2 (5 bases each). The CDR3 consists of 15 residues. CDR1 is KGHSH, CDR2 LQKENI, per germline. V was clipped by 3 bases and J by 3 bases, with 15 bases between them. The CDR3 loop reads CASSPGRPANYEQYF. CDR3 DNA sequence: TGTGCCAGCTCACCGGGACGGCCCGCAAACTACGAGCAGTACTTC.

V gene TRBV19 combines with J gene TRBJ1-5; D unresolved. The CDR3 runs 17 residues. With 3 bases removed from V and 6 bases from J, the gap between germline ends came to 21 bases. The germline gives CDR1 LNHDA, CDR2 SQIVND (reference sequence). The CDR3 nucleotides are TGTGCCAGTAGTATTAGTGGGATAAGGCATCCGGGTCAGCCCCAGCATTTT. This encodes CASSISGIRHPGQPQHF.

The chain links TRBV4-3 to TRBJ1-1; D is uncertain. V gave up 1 base and J gave up 0 bases, with 6 bases separating them. Germline V lookup: CDR1 LGHNA, CDR2 YSLEER. CDR3 length: 14 amino acids. CDR3 region: CASSQVSLNTEAFF. The CDR3, as DNA: TGCGCCAGCAGCCAAGTCTCATTGAACACTGAAGCTTTCTTT.

V gene TRBV7-2 combines with J gene TRBJ2-7; no definite D call. This CDR3 is built from 13 residues. Germline-derived CDR1 and CDR2 are SGHTA and FQGNSA. Trimming removed 5 bases at V and 3 bases at J, with 11 bases between. CDR3 in DNA: TGTGCCAGCAGCCCCGCAGGTCGCTACGAGCAGTACTTC. Protein sequence: CASSPAGRYEQYF. The full variable domain, its missing parts supplied by reference TRBV7-2 and TRBJ2-7, is GAGVSQSPSNKVTEKGKDVELRCDPISGHTALYWYRQSLGQGLEFLIYFQGNSAPDKSGLPSDRFSAERTGGSVSTLTIQRTQQEDSAVYLCASSPAGRYEQYFGPGTRLTVT.

This rearrangement joins TRBV19 to TRBJ1-5; 7 bases are shared with TRBD1. This CDR3 spans 15 amino acids. CDR1 and CDR2 from the germline V gene are LNHDA and SQIVND (reference sequence). Trimming at V came to 0 bases and at J to 6 bases, leaving 5 bases not matched to a gene. In nucleotides, the CDR3 is TGTGCCAGTAGTATAGACAGGGGGATCGTTCAGCCCCAGCATTTT. It codes for CASSIDRGIVQPQHF.

This clone is a singleton in its sample. The CDR3 nucleotides are TGTGCCAGTACCATGGGGCGGGACCGAGGGCACAATGAGCAGTTCTTC. Translated, it gives CASTMGRDRGHNEQFF. The genes are TRBV19 and TRBJ2-1; D might be TRBD2 (6 bases). The CDR3 sequence is 16 residues long. The V and J ends lost 7 bases and 5 bases respectively, with 21 bases between them. CDR1 and CDR2 (germline): LNHDA, SQIVND (reference sequence).

This chain uses TRBV27 with TRBJ1-2; 11 bases map to TRBD1. The germline CDR1 and CDR2 sequences are MNHEY and SMNVEV (reference sequence). Germline trimming cut 4 bases from V and 2 bases from J; bases unmatched to any gene: 9. This CDR3 contains 17 residues. Written as DNA, the CDR3 is TGTGCCAGCAGTTCCGATTCTGGACAGGGGGCAAACTATGGCTACACCTTC. It is translated as CASSSDSGQGANYGYTF.

In this sample, this clone turned up once. Other nucleotide sequences in the sample specify the same CDR3. V gene TRBV28 combines with J gene TRBJ2-1; D is uncertain. The CDR3 covers 13 residues. The germline V and J ends were trimmed by 3 bases and 4 bases, with 7 bases remaining between them. The germline V gene encodes CDR1 MDHEN and CDR2 SYDVKM. The CDR3 nucleotides are TGTGCCAGCAGTTTCCGTCTTTACAATGAGCAGTTCTTC. Amino acids: CASSFRLYNEQFF. The full variable domain, its missing parts supplied by reference TRBV28 and TRBJ2-1, is DVKVTQSSRYLVKRTGEKVFLECVQDMDHENMFWYRQDPGLGLRLIYFSYDVKMKEKGDIPEGYSVSREKKERFSLILESASTNQTSMYLCASSFRLYNEQFFGPGTRLTVL.

This chain uses TRBV9 with TRBJ2-7, with 9 bases matching TRBD2. Trimming cost V 0 bases and J 4 bases; bases outside gene matches: 5. Looked up from germline, CDR1 is SGDLS and CDR2 is YYNGEE. This CDR3 is 15 amino acids long. The CDR3 spells CASSVEPSGAYEQYF. The CDR3, as DNA: TGTGCCAGCAGCGTAGAGCCTAGCGGGGCTTACGAGCAGTACTTC.

The chain carries TRBV10-3 and TRBJ1-1; the D gene is possibly TRBD1 (6 bases). The germline V and J ends were trimmed by 0 bases and 4 bases, with 12 bases remaining between them. The CDR3 has 15 amino acids. Germline CDR1 ENHRY, CDR2 SYGVKD. The CDR3: CAISESRGAGTEAFF. DNA for the CDR3: TGTGCCATCAGTGAGTCGCGGGGGGCGGGCACTGAAGCTTTCTTT.

The chain couples TRBV11-2 to TRBJ2-5; a possible D gene is TRBD2 (5 bases). The J call may be faulty, since TRBJ2-7 better matches the DNA end. The CDR3 spans 14 residues. The germline CDR1 and CDR2 sequences are SGHAT and FQNNGV. This CDR3 is CASSLGAAGTEQYF. In DNA, the CDR3 is TGTGCCAGCAGCTTAGGGGCGGCGGGTACCGAGCAGTACTTC.

The chain links TRBV9 to TRBJ2-5, with a tentative D call TRBD1 (6 bases). Per germline, CDR1 SGDLS and CDR2 YYNGEE. This CDR3 comprises 15 residues. V shed 4 bases and J shed 5 bases, with 18 bases lying between them. In DNA, the CDR3 is TGTGCCAGCAGCAGTTCATCGACAGGTCGGGAGACCCAGTACTTC. Translated, it gives CASSSSSTGRETQYF.

The V and J genes are TRBV19 and TRBJ2-7; weak D call: TRBD2 (5 bases). CDR3 length: 14 residues. V lost 4 bases and J 2 bases, leaving 12 bases between the germline ends. Germline V gives CDR1 LNHDA, CDR2 SQIVND (reference sequence). CDR3 protein: CASSSRTSTYEQYF. DNA of the CDR3: TGTGCCAGTAGTAGCCGGACTTCTACCTACGAGCAGTACTTC.

A note on this clone: The same CDR3 also results from other DNA sequences found in this sample. The V gene is TRBV9, the J gene TRBJ2-7; D unresolved. V shed 0 bases and J shed 2 bases, with 9 bases lying between them. From germline, CDR1 is SGDLS and CDR2 YYNGEE. The length of the CDR3 is 14 residues. CDR3 in DNA: TGTGCCAGCAGCGTAGGCGGATCGACCTACGAGCAGTACTTC. Translating gives CASSVGGSTYEQYF.

V is TRBV7-9 and J is TRBJ2-1; either TRBD1 or TRBD2 may supply D (5 bases each). Deletions cut 5 bases from V and 4 bases from J, with 18 bases between. CDR1 and CDR2 (germline): SEHNR, FQNEAQ (reference sequence). The CDR3 loop spans 16 amino acids. The CDR3 coding sequence is TGTGCCAGCAGCGCGGCCGGGGACGCCTTATACAATGAGCAGTTCTTC. It codes for CASSAAGDALYNEQFF. Using reference TRBV7-9 and TRBJ2-1 for the parts outside the CDR3, the full variable domain is DTGVSQNPRHKITKRGQNVTFRCDPISEHNRLYWYRQTLGQGPEFLTYFQNEAQLEKSRLLSDRFSAERPKGSFSTLEIQRTEQGDSAMYLCASSAAGDALYNEQFFGPGTRLTVL.

The chain recombines TRBV15 with TRBJ2-1; 7 bases fit TRBD1. CDR1 is LNHNV and CDR2 is YYDKDF in the germline V gene (reference sequence). V was pared by 8 bases and J by 6 bases, with 10 bases of the junction left unmatched. The CDR3 has 14 amino acids. CDR3 in amino acids: CATGGQPSGNEQFF. The CDR3 bases are TGTGCCACCGGGGGACAGCCCTCGGGCAATGAGCAGTTCTTC.

The chain carries TRBV28 and TRBJ1-5, with a possible D match to TRBD1 (5 bases). Per the germline V gene, CDR1 is MDHEN and CDR2 is SYDVKM. The CDR3 length is 14 residues. V lost 2 bases and J lost 7, with 12 bases in between. The CDR3, as DNA: TGTGCCAGCAGTTTAAAGGTGGGGCGACAGCCCCAGCATTTT. This encodes CASSLKVGRQPQHF.

The genes are TRBV7-9 and TRBJ1-4; TRBD1 aligns across 9 bases. The CDR3 is made up of 17 amino acids. Trimming cost V 2 bases and J 6 bases; bases outside gene matches: 10. Germline lookup yields CDR1 SEHNR and CDR2 FQNEAQ (reference sequence). CDR3 region: CASSLLRGTGTDEKLFF. The CDR3 DNA reads as TGTGCCAGCAGCTTATTGAGGGGGACAGGGACGGATGAAAAACTGTTTTTT. The whole variable domain, remainder taken from reference TRBV7-9 and TRBJ1-4, is DTGVSQNPRHKITKRGQNVTFRCDPISEHNRLYWYRQTLGQGPEFLTYFQNEAQLEKSRLLSDRFSAERPKGSFSTLEIQRTEQGDSAMYLCASSLLRGTGTDEKLFFGSGTQLSVL.

V is TRBV7-9 and J is TRBJ1-3, with 7 bases that match TRBD1. CDR1 SEHNR and CDR2 FQNEAQ come from the germline V gene (reference sequence). The junction had 4 bases not matched to a gene; V was cut back by 5 bases and J by 0 bases. The CDR3 runs 15 residues. The CDR3 bases are TGTGCCAGCAGCCCAGGGGGGGGCTCTGGAAACACCATATATTTT. Protein: CASSPGGGSGNTIYF.

The chain recombines TRBV10-2 with TRBJ1-5, with D possibly TRBD1 on 5 matching bases. The CDR3 runs to 10 residues. Trimming removed 8 bases at V and 9 bases at J, with 8 bases between. The V gene's germline CDR1 is WSHSY and CDR2 SAAADI. Here the CDR3 reads CASGTGPQHF. Here the CDR3 DNA reads TGCGCCAGCGGGACGGGGCCCCAGCATTTT.

This chain joins TRBV19 and TRBJ2-5; 10 nucleotides agree with TRBD1. The CDR3 loop spans 17 amino acids. Germline lookup yields CDR1 LNHDA and CDR2 SQIVND (reference sequence). Trimming cost V 6 bases and J 5 bases; bases outside gene matches: 15. CDR3 DNA sequence: TGTGCCAGTAGCCCACGACAGGGGGCTGCTGGGTTGGAGACCCAGTACTTC. Translated: CASSPRQGAAGLETQYF. The whole variable domain, filled in from reference TRBV19 and TRBJ2-5, reads DGGITQSPKYLFRKEGQNVTLSCEQNLNHDAMYWYRQDPGQGLRLIYYSQIVNDFQKGDIAEGYSVSREKKESFPLTVTSAQKNPTAFYLCASSPRQGAAGLETQYFGPGTRLLVL.

The chain carries TRBV27 and TRBJ2-7, with D maybe TRBD2 (5 bases). The germline V gene has CDR1 MNHEY and CDR2 SMNVEV (reference sequence). Trimming removed 5 bases at V and 2 bases at J, with 16 bases between. The CDR3 loop spans 15 amino acids. DNA of the CDR3: TGTGCCAGCAGTCCGTTGGTCGAGGGAACCTACGAGCAGTACTTC. It specifies CASSPLVEGTYEQYF.

On this clone: A read error may account for a junction end that differs from germline. The J gene is TRBJ1-4, the V gene TRBV15; unclear D gene. The CDR3 is 12 residues long. Germline CDR1 LNHNV, CDR2 YYDKDF (reference sequence). CDR3 nucleotide sequence: TGTGCCACCAGCAGAGATTCCGGCACCTCGATTTTT. Protein: CATSRDSGTSIF.